Listed below are T cell receptor beta chains from one sample, sequenced in a study of T cell changes during pregnancy in multiple sclerosis. Only in-frame clones appear in the TCRdb table, and some are missing; sequencing was by immunoSEQ multiplex PCR. The sample lists around 50,000 clones; 93% were seen once. This specimen was CD8+ T cells from peripheral blood mononuclear cells, taken in the second trimester of pregnancy. These receptors were collected from a female donor with multiple sclerosis, enrolled in a pregnancy study. Each CDR3 is given with its conserved first and last residue. A D gene is named only where the DNA matches it firmly. Size tells how often a clone was seen (once, few, many) or the class of an expanded clone, and some rows leave it out.

clone size: once; V gene: TRBV19; J gene: TRBJ2-1; D gene: TRBD2; CDR3 DNA: TGTGCCAGTAGTCTACTAGCGGGAATCTACAATGAGCAGTTCTTC; CDR3 protein: CASSLLAGIYNEQFF
clone size: once; V gene: TRBV15; J gene: TRBJ2-7; D gene: .; CDR3 DNA: TGTGCCACCAGCAATGTTAAAGGGAGCGAGCAGTACTTC; CDR3 protein: CATSNVKGSEQYF
clone size: .; V gene: TRBV9; J gene: TRBJ2-2; D gene: TRBD1; CDR3 DNA: TGTGCCAGCAGCGATAGACCAGAACAGGGGGCGAACACCGGGGAGCTGTTTTTT; CDR3 protein: CASSDRPEQGANTGELFF
clone size: .; V gene: TRBV5-1; J gene: TRBJ2-3; D gene: .; CDR3 DNA: TGCGCCAGCAGCTTGGTCCCAGGGGAAGATACGCAGTATTTT; CDR3 protein: CASSLVPGEDTQYF
clone size: once; V gene: TRBV29-1; J gene: TRBJ2-1; D gene: .; CDR3 DNA: TGCAGCGTTGAAAGGGTTAACAAAGGGGATGAGCAGTTCTTC; CDR3 protein: CSVERVNKGDEQFF
clone size: .; V gene: TRBV19; J gene: TRBJ1-5; D gene: .; CDR3 DNA: TGTGCCAGTACCGTCGGTTGGCAGCCCCAGCATTTT; CDR3 protein: CASTVGWQPQHF
clone size: .; V gene: TRBV7-8; J gene: TRBJ2-7; D gene: TRBD1; CDR3 DNA: TGTGCCAGCAGCTTAGGGACAGGGAGCTACGAGCAGTACTTC; CDR3 protein: CASSLGTGSYEQYF
clone size: once; V gene: TRBV4-2; J gene: TRBJ2-3; D gene: TRBD1; CDR3 DNA: TGTGCCAGCAGCCAAGTCGGCGCCAGGGGGCGAACAGATACGCAGTATTTT; CDR3 protein: CASSQVGARGRTDTQYF
clone size: .; V gene: TRBV9; J gene: TRBJ2-5; D gene: TRBD1; CDR3 DNA: TGTGCCAGCAGCGCTAGGGACAGGGGCCTTCAAGAGACCCAGTACTTC; CDR3 protein: CASSARDRGLQETQYF
clone size: .; V gene: TRBV27; J gene: TRBJ2-1; D gene: TRBD2; CDR3 DNA: TGTGCCAGCAGACGACTAGCGGGAGACGCCTACAATGAGCAGTTCTTC; CDR3 protein: CASRRLAGDAYNEQFF
clone size: once; V gene: TRBV11-2; J gene: TRBJ1-2; D gene: TRBD1; CDR3 DNA: TGTGCCAGCAGCTTAAACAGGGGGCAAGAGGGCTACACCTTC; CDR3 protein: CASSLNRGQEGYTF
clone size: .; V gene: TRBV7-9; J gene: TRBJ2-7; D gene: .; CDR3 DNA: TGTGCCAGCAGCTTAGCCCGAATTAGAGCGGAGAGGATTTCCTACGAGCAGTACTTC; CDR3 protein: CASSLARIRAERISYEQYF
clone size: .; V gene: TRBV15; J gene: TRBJ2-1; D gene: TRBD1; CDR3 DNA: TGTGCCACCAGCAGAGATCCGGGACAGAACACCTACAATGAGCAGTTCTTC; CDR3 protein: CATSRDPGQNTYNEQFF
clone size: .; V gene: TRBV27; J gene: TRBJ2-7; D gene: TRBD1; CDR3 DNA: TGTGCCAGCAGCATGCCGGGACAGGTGTACGAGCAGTACTTC; CDR3 protein: CASSMPGQVYEQYF
clone size: .; V gene: TRBV28; J gene: TRBJ2-2; D gene: .; CDR3 DNA: TGTGCCAGCAGTTTATCCGCCGGGGAGCTGTTTTTT; CDR3 protein: CASSLSAGELFF
clone size: .; V gene: TRBV4-1; J gene: TRBJ2-7; D gene: .; CDR3 DNA: TGCGCCAGCAGCGGCGGTTCCTACGAGCAGTACTTC; CDR3 protein: CASSGGSYEQYF
clone size: .; V gene: TRBV7-9; J gene: TRBJ1-1; D gene: TRBD1; CDR3 DNA: TGTGCCAGCAGACTAGACAGGGGGCTAGGTGAAGCTTTCTTT; CDR3 protein: CASRLDRGLGEAFF
clone size: .; V gene: TRBV19; J gene: TRBJ2-3; D gene: TRBD1; CDR3 DNA: TGTGCCAGTAGCCCTCAAGGGGGCGCAGATACGCAGTATTTT; CDR3 protein: CASSPQGGADTQYF
clone size: .; V gene: TRBV5-5; J gene: TRBJ1-1; D gene: .; CDR3 DNA: TGTGCCAGCAGCCCTTCTCCCTACACTGAAGCTTTCTTT; CDR3 protein: CASSPSPYTEAFF
clone size: .; V gene: TRBV6-5; J gene: TRBJ2-3; D gene: .; CDR3 DNA: TGTGCCAGCAGTATGTTCTCTCGAGGCACAGATACGCAGTATTTT; CDR3 protein: CASSMFSRGTDTQYF
clone size: .; V gene: TRBV28; J gene: TRBJ2-7; D gene: TRBD2; CDR3 DNA: TGTGCCAGCAACAGTTTTTTGGTACAGCGGGAGTCCGCTGAACCCTACGAGCAGTACTTC; CDR3 protein: CASNSFLVQRESAEPYEQYF
clone size: .; V gene: TRBV5-1; J gene: TRBJ2-1; D gene: TRBD2; CDR3 DNA: TGCGCCAGCCGACTCGGGACTAGCGGGAGGTGGGACTACAATGAGCAGTTCTTC; CDR3 protein: CASRLGTSGRWDYNEQFF
clone size: .; V gene: TRBV5-1; J gene: TRBJ2-7; D gene: TRBD2; CDR3 DNA: TGCGCCAGCAGCCACGGGGGGTCGACCTACGAGCAGTACTTC; CDR3 protein: CASSHGGSTYEQYF
clone size: .; V gene: TRBV11-2; J gene: TRBJ2-1; D gene: .; CDR3 DNA: TGTGCCAGCAGCCTTTCGGTGGATGAGCAGTTCTTC; CDR3 protein: CASSLSVDEQFF
clone size: .; V gene: TRBV14; J gene: TRBJ1-1; D gene: TRBD1; CDR3 DNA: TGTGCCAGCAGCTACCAGGGGGCTGGAAACACTGAAGCTTTCTTT; CDR3 protein: CASSYQGAGNTEAFF
clone size: .; V gene: TRBV7-9; J gene: TRBJ2-7; D gene: .; CDR3 DNA: TGTGCCAGCAGTCACCTCCGGGGAGCGGACCACTACGAGCAGTACTTC; CDR3 protein: CASSHLRGADHYEQYF
clone size: .; V gene: TRBV25-1; J gene: TRBJ1-1; D gene: .; CDR3 DNA: TGTGCCAGCAGTGAGTCCCAGGCTAACACTGAAGCTTTCTTT; CDR3 protein: CASSESQANTEAFF
clone size: once; V gene: TRBV19; J gene: TRBJ2-1; D gene: .; CDR3 DNA: TGTGCCAGTAGTAGCGGGATGGGACACAATGAGCAGTTCTTC; CDR3 protein: CASSSGMGHNEQFF
clone size: .; V gene: TRBV4-3; J gene: TRBJ1-5; D gene: .; CDR3 DNA: TGCGCCAGCAGCCGAATCCGGGGTAGCAATCAGCCCCAGCATTTT; CDR3 protein: CASSRIRGSNQPQHF
clone size: once; V gene: TRBV27; J gene: TRBJ2-1; D gene: .; CDR3 DNA: TGTGCCAGCAGTTATGTAAATGAGCAGTTCTTC; CDR3 protein: CASSYVNEQFF
clone size: .; V gene: TRBV6-5; J gene: TRBJ2-3; D gene: TRBD1; CDR3 DNA: TGTGCCAGCAGTCCGGACAGGGGAGAAGATACGCAGTATTTT; CDR3 protein: CASSPDRGEDTQYF
clone size: .; V gene: TRBV27; J gene: TRBJ2-1; D gene: TRBD1; CDR3 DNA: TGTGCCAGCAGTCCCCCACAGGGGGGACCTCGGGAGCAGTTCTTC; CDR3 protein: CASSPPQGGPREQFF
clone size: .; V gene: TRBV7-7; J gene: TRBJ2-5; D gene: TRBD1; CDR3 DNA: TGTGCCAGCAGCCCATCCTACAGGGGACGGGAGACCCAGTACTTC; CDR3 protein: CASSPSYRGRETQYF
clone size: .; V gene: TRBV29-1; J gene: TRBJ1-1; D gene: .; CDR3 DNA: TGCAGCACCTACCTCGGGGGGCGGCACACTGAAGCTTTCTTT; CDR3 protein: CSTYLGGRHTEAFF
clone size: .; V gene: TRBV7-9; J gene: TRBJ2-1; D gene: .; CDR3 DNA: TGTGCCACGGGCTCGGCGGATACCGGGGTTAATGAGCAGTTCTTC; CDR3 protein: CATGSADTGVNEQFF
clone size: .; V gene: TRBV7-9; J gene: TRBJ1-1; D gene: TRBD1; CDR3 DNA: TGTGCCAGCAGCTTAGGGATGGACAGGGGGCAAACTGAAGCTTTCTTT; CDR3 protein: CASSLGMDRGQTEAFF
clone size: .; V gene: TRBV30; J gene: TRBJ1-2; D gene: .; CDR3 DNA: TGTGCCTTCTACCCCGACATCTCCGGTGGCTACACCTTC; CDR3 protein: CAFYPDISGGYTF
clone size: .; V gene: TRBV7-2; J gene: TRBJ2-7; D gene: .; CDR3 DNA: TGTGCCAGCAGCTCGCCGCCGGGTGGAACATACGAGCAGTACTTC; CDR3 protein: CASSSPPGGTYEQYF
clone size: .; V gene: TRBV28; J gene: TRBJ1-5; D gene: .; CDR3 DNA: TGTGCCAGCAGTTTTGTGGACACCGCGAGCAATCAGCCCCAGCATTTT; CDR3 protein: CASSFVDTASNQPQHF
clone size: .; V gene: TRBV7-8; J gene: TRBJ2-2; D gene: .; CDR3 DNA: TGTGCCAGCAGCTTCCCCGGACTAAAGGGCCCGAGCACCGGGGAGCTGTTTTTT; CDR3 protein: CASSFPGLKGPSTGELFF
clone size: .; V gene: TRBV5-3; J gene: TRBJ2-1; D gene: .; CDR3 DNA: TGTGCCAGAAGCTTGGGTGGGGCTCCCTACAATGAGCAGTTCTTC; CDR3 protein: CARSLGGAPYNEQFF
clone size: .; V gene: TRBV4-2; J gene: TRBJ2-1; D gene: TRBD2; CDR3 DNA: TGTGCCAGCAGCCAAGCGTTTAGACTAGCGGGAGAGGGAAATGAGCAGTTCTTC; CDR3 protein: CASSQAFRLAGEGNEQFF
clone size: .; V gene: TRBV27; J gene: TRBJ2-1; D gene: .; CDR3 DNA: TGTGCCAGCTTTAAGGTTCCCCCCGGCCGGAGCTCCTACAATGAGCAGTTCTTC; CDR3 protein: CASFKVPPGRSSYNEQFF